The clone carrying this T cell receptor (beta chain) was observed once. This sample is drawn from a study of circulating tumor DNA in untreated peripheral T-cell lymphoma. Only in-frame clones appear in the TCRdb table, and some are missing; sequencing was by immunoSEQ multiplex PCR. The sample contains around 10,000 clones, about 76% of which appear only once. The CDR3 totals 13 residues. With 0 bases removed from V and 4 bases from J, the gap between germline ends came to 6 bases. Germline lookup yields CDR1 ENHRY and CDR2 SYGVKD. Tumor tissue was collected at baseline, before treatment began. The chain couples TRBV10-3 to TRBJ1-1; possible D gene TRBD1, 6 bases. The sequencing input was tumor tissue. This sequence was found in a human donor with peripheral T-cell lymphoma. CDR3 protein: CAISESGGTEAFF. The DNA for the CDR3 is TGTGCCATCAGTGAGTCAGGGGGCACTGAAGCTTTCTTT.